The 23 T cell receptor beta chains below were found in one sample sequenced in a study of radiotherapy plus CTLA-4 blockade in lung cancer. The assay was immunoSEQ multiplex PCR, and TCRdb's table has in-frame clones only and misses some. Of tens of thousands of clones in the sample, 50% to 70% were seen once. The material sequenced was peripheral blood, taken from a patient treated with radiotherapy plus ipilimumab. These receptors were collected from a human donor with non-small cell lung cancer who had a partial response to radiotherapy plus ipilimumab.

This chain joins TRBV28 and TRBJ2-2; 8 nucleotides match TRBD1. This CDR3 contains 17 residues. After removal of 3 bases from V and 6 bases from J, the junction contained 12 bases not matched to a gene. Germline V gene sequence: CDR1 MDHEN, CDR2 SYDVKM. The CDR3 DNA follows: TGTGCCAGCAGTTTTTGGACAGGGAAGACCCAGGCCGGGGAGCTGTTTTTT. Amino acid sequence: CASSFWTGKTQAGELFF.

The rearrangement uses TRBV5-1 and TRBJ1-2; D is unclear. The CDR3 is made up of 13 amino acids. V was clipped by 1 base and J by 2 bases, with 6 bases between them. In germline, CDR1 is SGHRS, CDR2 YFSETQ. DNA for the CDR3: TGCGCCAGCAGCTTGAACACGAACTATGGCTACACCTTC. Translating gives CASSLNTNYGYTF.

J is TRBJ1-1 and V is TRBV30; D is unresolved. Between the trimmed V and J ends, which lost 0 bases and 0 bases, there was a span of 5 bases. Per germline, CDR1 GTSNPN and CDR2 SVGIG (reference sequence). The CDR3 loop spans 13 amino acids. The CDR3 nucleotides read TGTGCCTGGAGTGTCAACATGAACACTGAAGCTTTCTTT. Translation gives CAWSVNMNTEAFF.

The rearrangement links TRBV6-6 to TRBJ2-5; tentative D call: TRBD2 (6 bases). This CDR3 contains 13 residues. Germline CDR1 MNHNY, CDR2 SVGAGI (reference sequence). V was shortened by 5 bases and J by 1 base, with 8 bases between the two germline ends. CDR3 DNA sequence: TGTGCCAGCAGTCGCGGGGCCCAAGAGACCCAGTACTTC. Translation: CASSRGAQETQYF.

This clone was observed a handful of times. Its ends do not fully match the called genes, so a read error is possible. This chain uses TRBV6-1 with TRBJ1-1, with 7 bases lining up with TRBD1. The germline V gene encodes CDR1 MNHNS and CDR2 SASEGT. The CDR3 is 14 amino acids. The CDR3 bases are TGTGCCAGCAGAGAAGGGGGCCTGAACACTGAAGCTTTCTTT. Its protein is CASREGGLNTEAFF.

This clone was observed once. The J gene is TRBJ1-5, the V gene TRBV19, with D perhaps TRBD1 (5 bases). Germline V lookup: CDR1 LNHDA, CDR2 SQIVND (reference sequence). CDR3 length: 15 residues. V was trimmed by 7 bases and J by 4 bases, leaving 17 bases between them. DNA of the CDR3: TGTGCCAGTACCGGGGGTCCGTTAAGGAATCAGCCCCAGCATTTT. Translating it yields CASTGGPLRNQPQHF.

This chain joins TRBV5-1 and TRBJ2-1; D possibly corresponds to TRBD2 (7 bases). The CDR3 is 14 residues long. V was clipped by 4 bases and J by 10 bases, with 18 bases between them. CDR1 is SGHRS, CDR2 YFSETQ, per germline. The CDR3 DNA reads as TGCGCCAGCAGCAGGGGCGGGGGCCAGATAGAGCAGTTCTTC. Protein sequence: CASSRGGGQIEQFF.

The rearrangement joins TRBV7-2 to TRBJ2-7, with a tentative D call TRBD1 (5 bases). Germline V gene lookup returns CDR1 SGHTA and CDR2 FQGNSA. The CDR3 totals 16 residues. Trimming pared 1 base from V and 0 bases from J, leaving 13 bases between. CDR3 loop: CASSLVGPPSSYEQYF. In DNA form, the CDR3 reads TGTGCCAGCAGCTTAGTGGGGCCTCCTAGCTCCTACGAGCAGTACTTC.

V gene TRBV4-3 combines with J gene TRBJ2-2; D is perhaps TRBD2 (6 bases). The V end lost 3 bases, the J end lost 7 bases, and 15 bases lay between the germline ends. The CDR3 extends over 15 amino acids. Germline CDR1 is LGHNA and CDR2 is YSLEER. CDR3 bases: TGCGCCAGCAGCCAGGGGGGAACCATTGTCGGGGAGCTGTTTTTT. This codes for CASSQGGTIVGELFF.

This clone turned up a few times. The CDR3 nucleotides read TGTGCCAGCAGTTCCCTCTCCTACAATGAGCAGTTCTTC. Its translation: CASSSLSYNEQFF. The chain is built from TRBV27 and TRBJ2-1; no clear D gene. CDR3 length: 13 amino acids. CDR1 and CDR2 from the germline V gene are MNHEY and SMNVEV (reference sequence). The V end was cut by 4 bases, the J end by 0 bases, with 4 bases between.

The chain couples TRBV5-1 to TRBJ2-7; 8 bases are a match to TRBD2. The CDR3 consists of 15 residues. Unmatched junction bases numbered 11, after V lost 3 bases and J lost 6 bases. Germline CDR1 is SGHRS and CDR2 is YFSETQ. CDR3 loop: CASSSTGGPVFEQYF. The DNA for the CDR3 is TGCGCCAGCAGCTCAACGGGAGGGCCAGTTTTCGAGCAGTACTTC.

The chain carries TRBV4-3 and TRBJ1-5; 9 positions agree with TRBD1. This CDR3 is 14 amino acids long. The V and J ends lost 3 bases and 7 bases, in that order; junction bases with no gene match: 4. Germline loops: CDR1 LGHNA, CDR2 YSLEER. CDR3 loop: CASSHRQGEQPQHF. CDR3 nucleotides: TGCGCCAGCAGCCATCGACAGGGGGAACAGCCCCAGCATTTT.

The gene calls are TRBV2 and TRBJ2-3; D not resolved. The CDR3 is made up of 12 amino acids. Germline-derived CDR1 and CDR2 are SNHLY and FYNNEI. Trimming removed 5 bases at V and 5 bases at J, with 8 bases between. CDR3 nucleotides: TGTGCCAGCAGTTATAGTGGAGATACGCAGTATTTT. Protein sequence: CASSYSGDTQYF.

This chain joins TRBV5-4 and TRBJ1-5; D unresolved. V was pared by 2 bases and J by 1 base, with 7 bases between. Germline V gene sequence: CDR1 SGHNT, CDR2 YYREEE (reference sequence). The CDR3 is 14 residues long. This CDR3 reads CASSLEGSNQPQHF. The CDR3 region has the DNA TGTGCCAGCAGCTTAGAGGGAAGCAATCAGCCCCAGCATTTT.

CDR3 protein: CASSLRLYEQYF. The DNA for the CDR3 is TGTGCCAGCAGCTTGCGACTCTACGAGCAGTACTTC. The genes are TRBV5-6 and TRBJ2-7; no clear D. Germline CDR1 and CDR2: SGHDT and YYEEEE. V was pared by 1 base and J by 3 bases, with 5 bases between. This CDR3 comprises 12 residues.

The chain joins TRBV7-8 to TRBJ2-1; D not certain. Germline CDR1 SGHVS, CDR2 FQNEAQ. The germline V and J ends were trimmed by 5 bases and 5 bases, with 10 bases remaining between them. This CDR3 is 13 amino acids long. CDR3 nucleotides: TGTGCCAGCAGCCGAGGTAGAGACAATGAGCAGTTCTTC. Its translation: CASSRGRDNEQFF.

The gene calls are TRBV6-6 and TRBJ1-3; 7 bases line up with TRBD1. V trimming: 5 bases; J trimming: 7 bases; junction bases outside the gene matches: 11. The CDR3 totals 15 residues. Germline values: CDR1 MNHNY, CDR2 SVGAGI (reference sequence). Here the CDR3 DNA reads TGTGCCAGCAGTCCTCCGGGACAGTCGAAGAACACCATATATTTT. Residues: CASSPPGQSKNTIYF.

This clone was seen only a few times. The chain couples TRBV9 to TRBJ1-3; D is possibly TRBD1 (5 bases). There are 15 residues in the CDR3. Between the trimmed V and J ends, which lost 4 bases and 1 base, there was a span of 12 bases. CDR1 and CDR2 (germline): SGDLS, YYNGEE. The CDR3 loop is CASSITDSSGNTIYF. The CDR3 DNA reads as TGTGCCAGCAGCATAACCGACAGTTCTGGAAACACCATATATTTT.

This chain uses TRBV6-6 with TRBJ2-7; 10 nucleotides agree with TRBD1. J was trimmed by 3 bases and V by 6 bases; bases with no gene match: 11. CDR1 is MNHNY, CDR2 SVGAGI, per germline (reference sequence). This CDR3 comprises 16 residues. The CDR3 coding sequence is TGTGCCAGCAGCTCATCCGGGACAGGGGCCTACTACGAGCAGTACTTC. Translated: CASSSSGTGAYYEQYF.

This clone was seen only a few times. The chain joins TRBV5-1 to TRBJ2-6; D unclear. V shed 0 bases and J shed 2 bases, with 3 bases lying between them. This CDR3 region has 14 residues. Germline lookup yields CDR1 SGHRS and CDR2 YFSETQ. Written as DNA, the CDR3 is TGCGCCAGCAGCTTGGCCACTGGGGCCAACGTCCTGACTTTC. It translates to CASSLATGANVLTF.

V usage is TRBV30 and J usage is TRBJ2-3, with 9 bases that match TRBD2. Germline CDR1 is GTSNPN and CDR2 is SVGIG (reference sequence). Germline trimming cut 7 bases from V and 3 bases from J; bases unmatched to any gene: 11. The length of the CDR3 is 15 residues. CDR3: CASPLREGGTDTQYF. CDR3 coding DNA: TGTGCCTCCCCCTTGCGGGAGGGAGGGACAGATACGCAGTATTTT.

This chain connects TRBV7-9 to TRBJ1-5; tentatively, D is TRBD1 (5 bases). Trimming took 3 bases from V and 13 from J, leaving 16 bases between them. Germline-derived CDR1 and CDR2 are SEHNR and FQNEAQ (reference sequence). This CDR3 has 13 residues. The CDR3 sequence is CASSFTTGGYQHF. The CDR3 coding sequence is TGTGCCAGCAGCTTTACGACGGGGGGATATCAGCATTTT.

The chain couples TRBV7-2 to TRBJ1-3; D unresolved. The germline gives CDR1 SGHTA, CDR2 FQGNSA. V was trimmed by 10 bases and J by 0 bases, leaving 13 bases between them. The CDR3 consists of 14 residues. In DNA, the CDR3 is TGTGCCACCTTATTAAGCGACTCTGGAAACACCATATATTTT. Amino acids: CATLLSDSGNTIYF.